This T cell receptor beta chain derives from a study of cytomegalovirus exposure and HLA in healthy donors. Notes on the study in general: Approximately 160 TCR beta chains were listed as cytomegalovirus-associated.

Only in-frame clones appear in the TCRdb table, and some are missing; sequencing was by immunoSEQ multiplex PCR. This sample has some 140,000 clones, with roughly 86% found just once. A word on this clone: Its antigen remains unknown.

V was clipped by 0 bases and J by 5 bases, with 8 bases between them. Per germline, CDR1 SGHNT and CDR2 YYREEE (reference sequence). The CDR3 is 14 residues long. The sequence was obtained from a woman aged 25 to 39 in good health and CMV-seronegative. Sample: PBMCs. This chain connects TRBV5-4 to TRBJ1-4; D is unclear. Here the CDR3 DNA reads TGTGCCAGCAGCTTGGGACTGCAAAATGAAAAACTGTTTTTT. It translates to CASSLGLQNEKLFF.